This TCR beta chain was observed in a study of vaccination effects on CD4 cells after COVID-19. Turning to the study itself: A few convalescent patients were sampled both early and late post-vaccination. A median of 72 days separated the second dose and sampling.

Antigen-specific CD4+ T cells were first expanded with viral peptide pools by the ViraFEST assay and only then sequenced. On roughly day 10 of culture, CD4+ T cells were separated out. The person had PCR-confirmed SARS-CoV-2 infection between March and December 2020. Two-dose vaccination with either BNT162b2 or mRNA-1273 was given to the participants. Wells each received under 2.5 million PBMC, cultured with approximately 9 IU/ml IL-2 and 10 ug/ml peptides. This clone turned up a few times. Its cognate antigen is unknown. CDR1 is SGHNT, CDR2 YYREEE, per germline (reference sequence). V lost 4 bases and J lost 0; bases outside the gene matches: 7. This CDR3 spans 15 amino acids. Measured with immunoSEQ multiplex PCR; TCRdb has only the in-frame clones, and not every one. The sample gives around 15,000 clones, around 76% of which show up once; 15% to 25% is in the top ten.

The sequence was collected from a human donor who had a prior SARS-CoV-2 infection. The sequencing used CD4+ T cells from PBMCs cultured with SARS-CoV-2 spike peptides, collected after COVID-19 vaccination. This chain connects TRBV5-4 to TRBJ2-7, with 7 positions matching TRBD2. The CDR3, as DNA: TGTGCCAGCAGCCCCGGGGGGAGGAGCTCCTACGAGCAGTACTTC. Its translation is CASSPGGRSSYEQYF.